This TCR beta chain was found in a study of blood T cell repertoires in COVID-19. Study summary: The United States, Italy and Spain provided the acute and convalescent COVID-19 samples. In each case, the material was cDNA or gDNA derived from T cells, B-cell-depleted T cells, or PBMCs.

Germline V lookup: CDR1 LNHDA, CDR2 SQIVND (reference sequence). Unmatched junction bases numbered 6, after V lost 6 bases and J lost 0 bases. This CDR3 contains 15 residues. Per the study methods: Using reference gene primer amplification, nucleated cell counts were estimated. This table comes from immunoSEQ multiplex PCR, and its TCRdb copy is limited to in-frame clones, with some not included. The V and J calls and clone size are taken from that table; D and trimming were inferred from the DNA. The sample lists about 250,000 clones; around four fifths were seen once. The origin of this receptor is a man aged 35 to 55 with acute or convalescent COVID-19. The chain combines TRBV19 with TRBJ1-1; the match to TRBD1 covers 8 bases. The source material was peripheral blood. The CDR3 region has the DNA TGTGCCAGTAGCGTGCGGACAGGGCTGAACACTGAAGCTTTCTTT. It translates to CASSVRTGLNTEAFF.